The clone carrying this T cell receptor (beta chain) was seen ten or more times. This sample is part of a study of CD8+CD57+ T cells in acquired aplastic anemia. TCR beta VDJ and CDR3 were profiled, and genomic DNA was the template. One entry per CDR3 protein, called by TCRdb with MiXCR from the reads. The sample contains over 150,000 distinct CDR3 sequences, more than 45% of which appear only once. Flow cytometry had shown expanded CD8+CD57+ cells in the patients chosen for sequencing. Germline values: CDR1 SGHTA, CDR2 FQGNSA. CDR3 length: 15 amino acids. V was pared by 5 bases and J by 2 bases, with 15 bases between.

Sequencing input: sorted CD4+, CD8+, or CD8+CD57+ T cells (not recorded which) from PBMCs. The rearrangement uses TRBV7-2 and TRBJ1-2; a possible D gene is TRBD1 (6 bases). The sequence was collected from a human donor with aplastic anemia. CDR3 nucleotides: TGTGCCAGCAGCCGGGACAAAGGAACCAACTATGGCTACACCTTC. Translating gives CASSRDKGTNYGYTF. The whole variable domain, filled in from reference TRBV7-2 and TRBJ1-2, reads GAGVSQSPSNKVTEKGKDVELRCDPISGHTALYWYRQSLGQGLEFLIYFQGNSAPDKSGLPSDRFSAERTGGSVSTLTIQRTQQEDSAVYLCASSRDKGTNYGYTFGSGTRLTVV.